The source of this TCR beta chain is a study of blood T cell repertoires in COVID-19. As for the study in general: Material from acute and convalescent COVID-19 was sourced from the United States, Italy and Spain. Nucleic acid was either cDNA or gDNA, and it came from T cells, B-cell-depleted T cells, or PBMCs.

Germline-derived CDR1 and CDR2 are MNHNY and SVGAGI (reference sequence). The CDR3 runs 15 residues. V dropped 2 bases and J dropped 0 bases, with 8 bases sitting between them. Original handling: It was from reference gene primer amplification that nucleated cell counts were estimated. The assay was immunoSEQ multiplex PCR, and TCRdb's table has in-frame clones only and misses some. That table is the source of V, J and clone size, and D and trimming were worked out from the DNA. This sample yields tens of thousands of clones, of which approximately 90% are seen a single time; under 30% belongs to the top ten.

V gene TRBV6-6 combines with J gene TRBJ1-3; the D is unclear. The specimen was peripheral blood. The clonotype was recovered from a human donor in a cohort sampled during active COVID-19. CDR3 DNA sequence: TGTGCCAGCAGTTACGGCCCCCACTCTGGAAACACCATATATTTT. Translated, it gives CASSYGPHSGNTIYF.